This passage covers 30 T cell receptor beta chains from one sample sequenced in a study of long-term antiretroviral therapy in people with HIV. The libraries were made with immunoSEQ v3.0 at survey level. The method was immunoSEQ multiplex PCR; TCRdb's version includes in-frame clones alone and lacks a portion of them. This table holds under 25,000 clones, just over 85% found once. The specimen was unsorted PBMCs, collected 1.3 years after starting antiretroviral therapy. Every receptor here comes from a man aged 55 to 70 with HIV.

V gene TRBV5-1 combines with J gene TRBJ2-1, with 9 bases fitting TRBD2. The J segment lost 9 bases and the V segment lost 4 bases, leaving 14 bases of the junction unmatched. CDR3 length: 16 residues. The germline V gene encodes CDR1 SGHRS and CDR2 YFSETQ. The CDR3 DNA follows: TGCGCCAGCAGCCCGAGGGCGGGGGGGACGGACGGTGAGCAGTTCTTC. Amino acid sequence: CASSPRAGGTDGEQFF.

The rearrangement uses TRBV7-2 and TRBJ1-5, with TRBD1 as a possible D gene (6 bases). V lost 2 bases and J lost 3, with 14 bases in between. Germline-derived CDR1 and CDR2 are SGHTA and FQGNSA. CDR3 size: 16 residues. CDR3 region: CASSLLPGANNQPQHF. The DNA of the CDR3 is TGTGCCAGCAGCTTACTTCCAGGGGCAAACAATCAGCCCCAGCATTTT.

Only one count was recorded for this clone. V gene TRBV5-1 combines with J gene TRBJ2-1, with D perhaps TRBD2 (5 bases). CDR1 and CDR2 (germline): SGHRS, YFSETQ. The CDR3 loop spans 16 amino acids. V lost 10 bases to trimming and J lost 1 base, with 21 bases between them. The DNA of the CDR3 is TGCGCCTCCACCCTTTATAGCGCCGGATCCTACAATGAGCAGTTCTTC. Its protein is CASTLYSAGSYNEQFF.

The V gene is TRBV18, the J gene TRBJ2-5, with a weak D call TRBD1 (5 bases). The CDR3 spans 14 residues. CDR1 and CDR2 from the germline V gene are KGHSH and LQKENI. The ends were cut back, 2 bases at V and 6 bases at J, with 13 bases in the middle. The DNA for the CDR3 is TGTGCCAGCTCACCAACGCAGGGTCCGAAGACCCAGTACTTC. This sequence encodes CASSPTQGPKTQYF.

Here the CDR3 DNA reads TGCGCCAGCAGCTTACAGGGGAATGAAAAACTGTTTTTT. Translating it yields CASSLQGNEKLFF. J is TRBJ1-4 and V is TRBV5-1; 7 bases are shared with TRBD1. This CDR3 is built from 13 residues. V shed 2 bases, J shed 5 bases, and the junction held 0 bases outside the gene matches. Germline V gives CDR1 SGHRS, CDR2 YFSETQ.

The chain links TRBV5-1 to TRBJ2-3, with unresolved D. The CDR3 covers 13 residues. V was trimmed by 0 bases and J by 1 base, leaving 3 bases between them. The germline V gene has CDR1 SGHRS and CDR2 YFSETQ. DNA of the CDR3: TGCGCCAGCAGCTTGGAGGGCACAGATACGCAGTATTTT. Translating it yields CASSLEGTDTQYF. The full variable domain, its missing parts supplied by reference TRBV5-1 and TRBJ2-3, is KAGVTQTPRYLIKTRGQQVTLSCSPISGHRSVSWYQQTPGQGLQFLFEYFSETQRNKGNFPGRFSGRQFSNSRSEMNVSTLELGDSALYLCASSLEGTDTQYFGPGTRLTVL.

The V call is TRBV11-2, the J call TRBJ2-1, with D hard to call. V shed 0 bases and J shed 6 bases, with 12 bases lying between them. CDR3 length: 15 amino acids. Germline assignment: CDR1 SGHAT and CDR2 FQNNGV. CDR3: CASSLDSYVSNEQFF. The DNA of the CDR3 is TGTGCCAGCAGCTTAGATTCATATGTGTCCAATGAGCAGTTCTTC.

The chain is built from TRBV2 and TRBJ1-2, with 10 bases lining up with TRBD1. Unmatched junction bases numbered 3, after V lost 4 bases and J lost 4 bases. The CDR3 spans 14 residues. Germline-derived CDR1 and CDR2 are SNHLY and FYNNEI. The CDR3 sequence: CASSAGTGVYGYTF. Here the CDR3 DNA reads TGTGCCAGCAGTGCCGGGACAGGGGTCTATGGCTACACCTTC.

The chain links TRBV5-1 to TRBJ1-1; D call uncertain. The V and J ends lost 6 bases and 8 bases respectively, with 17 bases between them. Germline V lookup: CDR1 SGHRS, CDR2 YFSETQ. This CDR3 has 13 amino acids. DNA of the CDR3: TGCGCCAGCAAGGAGGCTCTTGTGGGCGAAGCTTTCTTT. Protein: CASKEALVGEAFF.

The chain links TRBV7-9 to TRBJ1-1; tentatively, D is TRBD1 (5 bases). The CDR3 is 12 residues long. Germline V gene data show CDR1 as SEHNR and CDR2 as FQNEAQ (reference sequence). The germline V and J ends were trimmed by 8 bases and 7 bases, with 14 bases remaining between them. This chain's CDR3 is CASSRTRIEAFF. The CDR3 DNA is TGTGCCAGCTCCCGGACAAGAATTGAAGCTTTCTTT.

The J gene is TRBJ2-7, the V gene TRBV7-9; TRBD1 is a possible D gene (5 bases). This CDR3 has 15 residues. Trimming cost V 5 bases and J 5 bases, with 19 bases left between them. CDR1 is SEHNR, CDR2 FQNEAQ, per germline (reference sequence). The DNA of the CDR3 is TGTGCCAGCAGCCCAGTAAGAGCAGGGTTCCACGAGCAGTACTTC. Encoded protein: CASSPVRAGFHEQYF. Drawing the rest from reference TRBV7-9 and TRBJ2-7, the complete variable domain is DTGVSQNPRHKITKRGQNVTFRCDPISEHNRLYWYRQTLGQGPEFLTYFQNEAQLEKSRLLSDRFSAERPKGSFSTLEIQRTEQGDSAMYLCASSPVRAGFHEQYFGPGTRLTVT.

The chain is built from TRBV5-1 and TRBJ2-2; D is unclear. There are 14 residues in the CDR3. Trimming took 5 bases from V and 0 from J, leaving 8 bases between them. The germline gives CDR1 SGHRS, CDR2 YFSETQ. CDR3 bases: TGCGCCAGCAGGAGCAGGCCGAACACCGGGGAGCTGTTTTTT. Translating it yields CASRSRPNTGELFF. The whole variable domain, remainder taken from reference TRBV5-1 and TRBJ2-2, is KAGVTQTPRYLIKTRGQQVTLSCSPISGHRSVSWYQQTPGQGLQFLFEYFSETQRNKGNFPGRFSGRQFSNSRSEMNVSTLELGDSALYLCASRSRPNTGELFFGEGSRLTVL.

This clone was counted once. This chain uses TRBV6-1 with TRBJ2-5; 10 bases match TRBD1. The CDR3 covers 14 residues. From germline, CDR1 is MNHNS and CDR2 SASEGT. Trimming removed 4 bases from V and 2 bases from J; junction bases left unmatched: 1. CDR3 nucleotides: TGTGCCAGCAGTGCGGACAGGGGGCAAGAGACCCAGTACTTC. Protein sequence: CASSADRGQETQYF.

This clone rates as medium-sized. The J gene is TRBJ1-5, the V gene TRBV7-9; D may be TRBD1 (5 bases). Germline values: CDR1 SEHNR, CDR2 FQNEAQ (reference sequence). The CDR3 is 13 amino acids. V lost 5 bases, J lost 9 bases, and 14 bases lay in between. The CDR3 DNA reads TGTGCCAGCAGCCCCGGGGCCGGGGGGCCCCAGCATTTT. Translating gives CASSPGAGGPQHF. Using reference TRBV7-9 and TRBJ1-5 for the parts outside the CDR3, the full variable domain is DTGVSQNPRHKITKRGQNVTFRCDPISEHNRLYWYRQTLGQGPEFLTYFQNEAQLEKSRLLSDRFSAERPKGSFSTLEIQRTEQGDSAMYLCASSPGAGGPQHFGDGTRLSIL.

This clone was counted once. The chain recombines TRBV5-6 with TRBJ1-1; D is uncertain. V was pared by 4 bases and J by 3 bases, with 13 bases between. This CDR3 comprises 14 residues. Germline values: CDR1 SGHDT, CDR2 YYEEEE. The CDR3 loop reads CASSPVQSYTEAFF. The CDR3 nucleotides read TGTGCCAGCAGCCCGGTCCAGTCCTACACTGAAGCTTTCTTT. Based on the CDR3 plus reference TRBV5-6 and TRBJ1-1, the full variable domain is DAGVTQSPTHLIKTRGQQVTLRCSPKSGHDTVSWYQQALGQGPQFIFQYYEEEERQRGNFPDRFSGHQFPNYSSELNVNALLLGDSALYLCASSPVQSYTEAFFGQGTRLTVV.

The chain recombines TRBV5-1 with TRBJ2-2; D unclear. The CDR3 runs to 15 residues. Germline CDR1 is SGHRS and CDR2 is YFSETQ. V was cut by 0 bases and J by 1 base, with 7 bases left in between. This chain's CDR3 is CASSLGAGNTGELFF. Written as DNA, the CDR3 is TGCGCCAGCAGCTTGGGAGCAGGGAACACCGGGGAGCTGTTTTTT.

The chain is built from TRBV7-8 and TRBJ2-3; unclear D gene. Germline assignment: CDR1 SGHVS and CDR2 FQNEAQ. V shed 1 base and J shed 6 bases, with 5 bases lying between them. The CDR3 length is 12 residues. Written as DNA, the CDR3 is TGTGCCAGCAGCTTAGGTCGGGATACGCAGTATTTT. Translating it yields CASSLGRDTQYF.

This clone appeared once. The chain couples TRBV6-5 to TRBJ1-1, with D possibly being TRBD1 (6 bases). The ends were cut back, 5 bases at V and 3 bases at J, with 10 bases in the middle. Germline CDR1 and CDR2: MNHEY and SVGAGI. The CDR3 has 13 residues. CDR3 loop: CASSPRGHTEAFF. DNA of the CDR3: TGTGCCAGCAGTCCCCGGGGGCACACTGAAGCTTTCTTT.

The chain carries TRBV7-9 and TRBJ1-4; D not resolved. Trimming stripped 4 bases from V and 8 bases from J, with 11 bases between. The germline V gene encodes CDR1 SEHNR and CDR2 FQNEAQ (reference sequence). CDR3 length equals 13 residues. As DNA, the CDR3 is TGTGCCAGCAGCTACCGCGGGGAAGAAAAACTGTTTTTT. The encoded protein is CASSYRGEEKLFF.

The CDR3 reads CASSEAAPRSYGYTF. CDR3 in DNA: TGTGCCAGCAGTGAAGCGGCTCCCCGATCCTATGGCTACACCTTC. The rearrangement joins TRBV6-1 to TRBJ1-2; D is uncertain. From germline, CDR1 is MNHNS and CDR2 SASEGT. This CDR3 contains 15 residues. V dropped 0 bases and J dropped 4 bases, with 12 bases sitting between them.

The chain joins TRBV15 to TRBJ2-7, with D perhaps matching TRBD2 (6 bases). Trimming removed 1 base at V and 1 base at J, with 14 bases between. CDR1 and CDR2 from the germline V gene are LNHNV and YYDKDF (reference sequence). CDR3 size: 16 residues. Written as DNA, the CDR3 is TGTGCCACCAGCAGAGGGACTATTGGGTTTTCCTACGAGCAGTACTTC. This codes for CATSRGTIGFSYEQYF.

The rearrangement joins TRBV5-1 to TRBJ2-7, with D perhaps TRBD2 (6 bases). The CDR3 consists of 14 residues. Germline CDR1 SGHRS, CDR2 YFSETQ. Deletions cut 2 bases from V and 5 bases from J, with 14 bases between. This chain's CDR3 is CASSFGGIGDEQYF. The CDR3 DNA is TGCGCCAGCAGCTTCGGAGGGATCGGAGACGAGCAGTACTTC.

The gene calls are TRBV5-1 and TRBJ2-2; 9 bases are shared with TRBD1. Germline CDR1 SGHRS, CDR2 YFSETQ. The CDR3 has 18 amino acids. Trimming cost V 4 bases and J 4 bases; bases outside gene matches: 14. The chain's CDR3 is CASSHQAVGTGLTGELFF. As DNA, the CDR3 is TGCGCCAGCAGCCACCAAGCGGTGGGGACAGGGCTCACCGGGGAGCTGTTTTTT.

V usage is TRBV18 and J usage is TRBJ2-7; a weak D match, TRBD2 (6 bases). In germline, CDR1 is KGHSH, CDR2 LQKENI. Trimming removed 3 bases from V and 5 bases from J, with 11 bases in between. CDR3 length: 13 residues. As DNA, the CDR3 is TGTGCCAGCTCACCGAGACTAGACGACGAGCAGTACTTC. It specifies CASSPRLDDEQYF.

Written as DNA, the CDR3 is TGTGCCATCAGTGAGAGGGGGCTAGACGAGCAGTACTTC. Translation: CAISERGLDEQYF. V and J are TRBV10-3 and TRBJ2-7, with TRBD1 matching over 7 bases. Germline values: CDR1 ENHRY, CDR2 SYGVKD. The trim removed 2 bases at V and 5 bases at J, leaving 3 bases unmatched. The CDR3 is 13 residues long.

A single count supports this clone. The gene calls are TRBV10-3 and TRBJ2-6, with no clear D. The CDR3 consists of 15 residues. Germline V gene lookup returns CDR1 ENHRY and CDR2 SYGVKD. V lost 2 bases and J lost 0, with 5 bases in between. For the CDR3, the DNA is TGTGCCATCAGTGAGGATAACTCTGGGGCCAACGTCCTGACTTTC. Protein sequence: CAISEDNSGANVLTF.

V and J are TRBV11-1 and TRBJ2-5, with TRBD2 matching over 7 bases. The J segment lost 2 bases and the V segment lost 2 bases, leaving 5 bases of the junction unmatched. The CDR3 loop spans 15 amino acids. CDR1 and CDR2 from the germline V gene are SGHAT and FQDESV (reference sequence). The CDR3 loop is CASSLQLANQETQYF. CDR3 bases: TGTGCCAGCAGCTTACAACTAGCGAATCAAGAGACCCAGTACTTC.

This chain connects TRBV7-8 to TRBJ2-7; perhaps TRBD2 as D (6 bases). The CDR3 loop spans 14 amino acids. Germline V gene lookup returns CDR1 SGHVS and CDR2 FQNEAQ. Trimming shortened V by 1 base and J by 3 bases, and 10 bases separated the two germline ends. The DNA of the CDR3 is TGTGCCAGCAGCTTAGGGGGAGGCTTCTACGAGCAGTACTTC. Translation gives CASSLGGGFYEQYF.

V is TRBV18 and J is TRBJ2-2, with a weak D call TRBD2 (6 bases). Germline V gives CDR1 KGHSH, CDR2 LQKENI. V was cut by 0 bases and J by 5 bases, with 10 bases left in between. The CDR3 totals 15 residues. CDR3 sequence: CASSPPAGRTGELFF. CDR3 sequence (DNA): TGTGCCAGCTCACCACCTGCAGGGAGGACCGGGGAGCTGTTTTTT.

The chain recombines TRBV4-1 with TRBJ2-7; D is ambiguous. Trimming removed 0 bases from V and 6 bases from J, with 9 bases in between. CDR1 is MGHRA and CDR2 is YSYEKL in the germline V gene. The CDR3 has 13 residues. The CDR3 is CASSQDSSGEQYF. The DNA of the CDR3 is TGCGCCAGCAGCCAAGATTCTTCTGGCGAGCAGTACTTC.